This T cell receptor (beta chain) was sequenced in a study of CD8 T cells in Susac syndrome. The authors reverse transcribed roughly 0.5 to 1 ug RNA with random hexamers. Across 54 Vbeta and 13 Jbeta, immunoSEQ multiplex PCR amplified TCR beta CDR3. TCRdb reprocessed the immunoSEQ multiplex PCR reads via MiXCR and lists one record per CDR3 protein. The profile shows about 64,000 distinct CDR3 sequences, about 94% of them singletons. Sequencing of TCR beta was performed on blood CD8+ T cells and on blood CD4+ T cells. Relapsing-remitting disease, either stable or active, was present in the multiple sclerosis controls, who were treatment-naive patients. TEMRA cells were FACS-enriched, and CD8+ and CD4+ T cells were isolated negatively. The clonotype was recovered from a human donor with multiple sclerosis. Sequencing was performed on CD8+ T cells from PBMCs.

Here the CDR3 reads CASSQRYNEQFF. The CDR3 region has the DNA TGTGCCAGCAGCCAAAGGTACAATGAGCAGTTCTTC. This sequence joins TRBV7-9 and TRBJ2-1; D is uncertain. The V end lost 5 bases, the J end lost 4 bases, and 6 bases lay between the germline ends. Germline-derived CDR1 and CDR2 are SEHNR and FQNEAQ (reference sequence). The CDR3 has 12 residues.